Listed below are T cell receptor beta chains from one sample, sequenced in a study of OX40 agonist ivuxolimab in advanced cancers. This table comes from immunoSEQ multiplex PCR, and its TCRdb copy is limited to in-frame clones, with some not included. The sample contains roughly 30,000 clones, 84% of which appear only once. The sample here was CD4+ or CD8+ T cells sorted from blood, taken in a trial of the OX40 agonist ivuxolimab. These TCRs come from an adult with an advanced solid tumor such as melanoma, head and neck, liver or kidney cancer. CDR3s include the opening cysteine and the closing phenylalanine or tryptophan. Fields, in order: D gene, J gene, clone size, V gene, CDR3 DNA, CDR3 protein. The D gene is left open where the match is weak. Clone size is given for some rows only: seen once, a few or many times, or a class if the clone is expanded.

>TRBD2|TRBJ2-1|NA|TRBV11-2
TGTGCCAGCAGCTCTCTTTTAGGACTAGCATTTAATGAGCAGTTCTTC
CASSSLLGLAFNEQFF
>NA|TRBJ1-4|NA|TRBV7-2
TGTGCCAGCAGCTTACGGGTCGGATCTAATGAAAAACTGTTTTTT
CASSLRVGSNEKLFF
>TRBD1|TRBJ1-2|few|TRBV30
TGTGCCTGGAGTAGTACAGGGGGAAACTATGGCTACACCTTC
CAWSSTGGNYGYTF
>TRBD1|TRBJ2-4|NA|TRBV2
TGTGCCAGCCGGGACAGGGTCACCCAAAACATTCAGTACTTC
CASRDRVTQNIQYF
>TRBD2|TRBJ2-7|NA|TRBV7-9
TGTGCCAGCTGGTCGGGACTAGCAGGGGAGCAGTACTTC
CASWSGLAGEQYF
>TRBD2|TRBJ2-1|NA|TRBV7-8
TGTGCCAGCAGCTGGGGACTAGTAGAGCAGTTCTTC
CASSWGLVEQFF
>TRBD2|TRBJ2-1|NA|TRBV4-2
TGTGCCAGCAGCCAAGATCGGCGGGGGAACAATGAGCAGTTCTTC
CASSQDRRGNNEQFF
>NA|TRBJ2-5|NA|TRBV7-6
TGTGCCAGCAGCTTAACCCGACAGGTACAAGAGACCCAGTACTTC
CASSLTRQVQETQYF
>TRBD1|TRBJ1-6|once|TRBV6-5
TGTGCCAGCAGGTCCGGGACAGGGGGTAATTCACCCCTCCACTTT
CASRSGTGGNSPLHF
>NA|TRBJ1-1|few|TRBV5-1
TGCGCCAGCAGCCTAAGACCCACGAACACTGAAGCTTTCTTT
CASSLRPTNTEAFF
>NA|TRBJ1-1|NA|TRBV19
TGTGCCAGTAGTATAGGGGCTCTCGCTGAAGCTTTCTTT
CASSIGALAEAFF
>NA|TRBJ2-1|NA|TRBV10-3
TGTGCCATCAGGGACCCGTCGGGCAATGAGCAGTTCTTC
CAIRDPSGNEQFF
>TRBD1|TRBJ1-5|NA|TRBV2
TGTGCCAGCAGTGTAGGACAGGGTGTAGGCGAGCCCCAGCATTTT
CASSVGQGVGEPQHF
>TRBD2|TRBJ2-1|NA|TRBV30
TGTGCCTGGAGGGCGAGACTAGCGGGGCCGGGGCCGCTTTACTTCTCCTACAATGAGCAGTTCTTC
CAWRARLAGPGPLYFSYNEQFF
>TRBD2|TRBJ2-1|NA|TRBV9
TGTGCCAGCAACCCTAGCGGAGACTACAATGAGCAGTTCTTC
CASNPSGDYNEQFF
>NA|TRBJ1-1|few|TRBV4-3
TGCGCCAGCAGTGACAGACATACAATGAACACTGAAGCTTTCTTT
CASSDRHTMNTEAFF
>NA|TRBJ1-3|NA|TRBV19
TGTGCCAGTAGAGGGACTAACTCGGCGGGAAACACCATATATTTT
CASRGTNSAGNTIYF
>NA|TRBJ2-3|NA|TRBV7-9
TGTGCCAGCAGCTTTGACCTCACAGATACGCAGTATTTT
CASSFDLTDTQYF
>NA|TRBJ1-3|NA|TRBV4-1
TGCGCCAGCAGCCAACAGAGCTCTGGAAACACCATATATTTT
CASSQQSSGNTIYF
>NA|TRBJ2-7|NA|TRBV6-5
TGTGCCAGCAGTTACTCGCCCGGGGGCTACGAGCAGTACTTC
CASSYSPGGYEQYF
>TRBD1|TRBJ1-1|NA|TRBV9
TGTGCCAGCAGCGCCGACAGGGGCCAGAACACTGAAGCTTTCTTT
CASSADRGQNTEAFF
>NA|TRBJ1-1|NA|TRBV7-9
TGTGCCAGCAGCTTAGACGGGGGCTCCAACACTGAAGCTTTCTTT
CASSLDGGSNTEAFF
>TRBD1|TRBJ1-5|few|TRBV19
TGTGCCAGTAGCCCCCAGGGGGTAAATCAGCCCCAGCATTTT
CASSPQGVNQPQHF
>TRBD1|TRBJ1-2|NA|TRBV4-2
TGTGCCAGCAGCCGAAACTCCGGGACAGCCTCGAACTACACCTTC
CASSRNSGTASNYTF
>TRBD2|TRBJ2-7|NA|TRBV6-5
TGTGCCAGCAGTACTAGCGGGGGGACTTACTACGAGCAGTACTTC
CASSTSGGTYYEQYF
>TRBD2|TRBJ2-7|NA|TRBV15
TGTGCCACCAGCCTCGCGGGAGGGCCCTACGAGCAGTACTTC
CATSLAGGPYEQYF
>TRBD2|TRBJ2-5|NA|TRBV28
TGTGCCAGCAGTCCACCATGGACTAGCGGGGGGGGAGAGACCCAGTACTTC
CASSPPWTSGGGETQYF
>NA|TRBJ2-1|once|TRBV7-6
TGTGCCAGCAGCTCCCCGCTAGCCCGCGAGCAGTTCTTC
CASSSPLAREQFF
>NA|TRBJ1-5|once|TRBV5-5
TGTGCCAGCAGCTTGGAACAGTGGGGGCAGCCCCAGCATTTT
CASSLEQWGQPQHF
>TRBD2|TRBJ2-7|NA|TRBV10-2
TGCGCCACTTTTGGGGGCGGGAGGATCAACGAGCAGTACTTC
CATFGGGRINEQYF
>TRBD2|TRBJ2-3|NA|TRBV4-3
TGCGCCAGCAGCCAAGAATCCCTGACTAGCGGGAGAGGGACAGATACGCAGTATTTT
CASSQESLTSGRGTDTQYF
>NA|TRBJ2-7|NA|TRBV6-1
TGTGCCAGCAAGTACTCAGCGAAGCCCTACGAGCAGTACTTC
CASKYSAKPYEQYF
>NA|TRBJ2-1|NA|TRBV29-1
TGCAGCGCCCAAGGGGGGGGGACCTACAATGAGCAGTTCTTC
CSAQGGGTYNEQFF
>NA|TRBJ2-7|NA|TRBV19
TGTGCCAGTAGTACTTCGATTGGGGCCGAGCAGTACTTC
CASSTSIGAEQYF
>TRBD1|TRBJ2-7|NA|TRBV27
TGTGCCAGCAGTTCGCGACAGGGGGTCATCGACGAGCAGTACTTC
CASSSRQGVIDEQYF
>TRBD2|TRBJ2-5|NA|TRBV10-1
TGCGCCAGCAGCCCCGGGACTAGAGGGCAAGAGACCCAGTACTTC
CASSPGTRGQETQYF
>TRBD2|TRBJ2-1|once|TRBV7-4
TGTGCCAGCAGTTCGACTAGCGGACCTTACAATGAGCAGTTCTTC
CASSSTSGPYNEQFF
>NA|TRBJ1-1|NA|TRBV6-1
TGTGCCAGCAGTGAAGCGCTGGGCAGGGTCAGGGACACTGAAGCTTTCTTT
CASSEALGRVRDTEAFF
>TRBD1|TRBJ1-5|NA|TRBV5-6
TGTGCCAGCAGCTTACAGGGGGAATATAGCAATCAGCCCCAGCATTTT
CASSLQGEYSNQPQHF
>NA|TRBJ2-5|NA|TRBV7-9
TGTGCCAGCAGTTCTCCGCCGGGTGAGACCCAGTACTTC
CASSSPPGETQYF
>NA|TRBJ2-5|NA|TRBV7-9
TGTGCCAGCAGCTTAGATATGGGCGCGGAGACCCAGTACTTC
CASSLDMGAETQYF
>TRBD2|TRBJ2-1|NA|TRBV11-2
TGTGCCAGCAGCTGGTTCGGCGGGGGTTACAATGAGCAGTTCTTC
CASSWFGGGYNEQFF
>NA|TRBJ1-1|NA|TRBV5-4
TGTGCCAGCAGCGGACCAGGGTCGGGGAGGACTGAAGCTTTCTTT
CASSGPGSGRTEAFF
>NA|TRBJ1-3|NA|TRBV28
TGTGCCAGCAGGGTCCAACGAGGAGGAAGAAACACCATATATTTT
CASRVQRGGRNTIYF
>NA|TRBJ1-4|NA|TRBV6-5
TGTGCCAGCAGTTACTCATGGGGCGCCGGTGAAAAACTGTTTTTT
CASSYSWGAGEKLFF
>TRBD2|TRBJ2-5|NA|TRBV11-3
TGTGCCAGCAGCCTGGGCGGGGGAGGCGAGACCCAGTACTTC
CASSLGGGGETQYF
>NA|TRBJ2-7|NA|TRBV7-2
TGTGCCAGCAGCTTTCCCGGGTACGAGCAGTACTTC
CASSFPGYEQYF
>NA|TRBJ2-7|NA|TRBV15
TGTGCCACCAGTTTCGCCAGCGCGAGCTCCTACGAGCAGTACTTC
CATSFASASSYEQYF
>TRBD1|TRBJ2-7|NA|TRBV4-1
TGCGCCAGCAGCCAGTTTCCGGGACAGGGTTACGAGCAGTACTTC
CASSQFPGQGYEQYF
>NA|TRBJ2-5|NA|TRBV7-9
TGTGCCAGCAGCTTGGCGAGGGAAGAGACCCAGTACTTC
CASSLAREETQYF
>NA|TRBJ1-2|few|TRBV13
TGTGCCAGCAGCTCCCCCGATCGGACCAGGGACTATGGCTACACCTTC
CASSSPDRTRDYGYTF